A single sample gave rise to the 25 T cell receptor beta chains below, sequenced in a study of OX40 agonist ivuxolimab in advanced cancers. The data were produced by immunoSEQ multiplex PCR, yet TCRdb's version contains in-frame clones alone and is incomplete. The table lists tens of thousands of clones, 75% to 95% of them singletons, with approximately 7.7% in the top ten. This material consisted of CD4+ or CD8+ T cells sorted from blood, taken in a trial of the OX40 agonist ivuxolimab. The receptor set was obtained from an adult with an advanced solid tumor such as melanoma, head and neck, liver or kidney cancer.

A remark on this clone: The sample contains more than one DNA sequence encoding this CDR3. The chain carries TRBV28 and TRBJ2-7; either TRBD1 or TRBD2 may supply D (5 bases each). Between the trimmed V and J ends, which lost 2 bases and 4 bases, there was a span of 6 bases. Germline values: CDR1 MDHEN, CDR2 SYDVKM. The CDR3 is made up of 12 amino acids. DNA of the CDR3: TGTGCCAGCAGTTTAGGGGGTTACGAGCAGTACTTC. It specifies CASSLGGYEQYF.

The chain couples TRBV25-1 to TRBJ2-1; 9 bases match TRBD2. The germline CDR1 and CDR2 sequences are MGHDK and SYGVNS. The CDR3 is made up of 16 amino acids. The CDR3 sequence is CAPKGGRAGDVSEQFF. Here the CDR3 DNA reads TGTGCTCCCAAGGGCGGGAGGGCTGGGGATGTAAGTGAGCAGTTCTTC.

This chain joins TRBV5-1 and TRBJ2-7, with 10 bases that match TRBD2. CDR1 is SGHRS and CDR2 is YFSETQ in the germline V gene. J was trimmed by 2 bases and V by 4 bases; bases with no gene match: 3. The CDR3 runs 14 residues. The CDR3 spells CASSGTSATYEQYF. CDR3 sequence (DNA): TGCGCCAGCAGCGGGACTAGCGCTACCTACGAGCAGTACTTC.

The chain combines TRBV7-9 with TRBJ2-5; TRBD1 matches 8 bases. After removal of 6 bases from V and 2 bases from J, the junction contained 8 bases not matched to a gene. The CDR3 is made up of 15 amino acids. The germline V gene has CDR1 SEHNR and CDR2 FQNEAQ (reference sequence). The CDR3: CASRPWGQAQETQYF. DNA of the CDR3: TGTGCCAGCAGACCCTGGGGACAGGCGCAAGAGACCCAGTACTTC.

The CDR3 DNA reads as TGTGCCAGCATGTCCCGGGACAGGGAATCTCACGAGCAGTACTTC. As protein: CASMSRDRESHEQYF. This chain uses TRBV28 with TRBJ2-7; 9 bases are a match to TRBD1. This CDR3 spans 15 amino acids. V was clipped by 7 bases and J by 5 bases; unmatched bases: 12. Germline-derived CDR1 and CDR2 are MDHEN and SYDVKM.

This clone has only one observation. The rearrangement links TRBV19 to TRBJ2-2, with a weak D call TRBD2 (5 bases). The V gene's germline CDR1 is LNHDA and CDR2 SQIVND (reference sequence). Trimming took off 3 bases at V and 0 bases at J, with 23 bases between the two ends. The CDR3 runs to 20 residues. CDR3 bases: TGTGCCAGTAGTATTATTCGGAGTTCTAGCCCGAATTCGAACACCGGGGAGCTGTTTTTT. Protein sequence: CASSIIRSSSPNSNTGELFF. The whole variable domain, filled in from reference TRBV19 and TRBJ2-2, reads DGGITQSPKYLFRKEGQNVTLSCEQNLNHDAMYWYRQDPGQGLRLIYYSQIVNDFQKGDIAEGYSVSREKKESFPLTVTSAQKNPTAFYLCASSIIRSSSPNSNTGELFFGEGSRLTVL.

The V and J genes are TRBV28 and TRBJ1-2; D uncertain. The CDR3 runs to 12 residues. CDR1 and CDR2 (germline): MDHEN, SYDVKM. Trimming removed 3 bases from V and 2 bases from J, with 4 bases in between. The CDR3 bases are TGTGCCAGCAGTTTTTTGAACTATGGCTACACCTTC. Its translation is CASSFLNYGYTF.

J is TRBJ2-7 and V is TRBV7-9; TRBD2 matches at 8 bases. This CDR3 region has 15 residues. The germline CDR1 and CDR2 sequences are SEHNR and FQNEAQ (reference sequence). Trimming removed 6 bases from V and 4 bases from J; junction bases left unmatched: 11. CDR3 protein: CASSPLAGNLYEQYF. CDR3 in DNA: TGTGCCAGCAGTCCTCTAGCGGGCAATTTATACGAGCAGTACTTC. Combining the CDR3 with reference TRBV7-9 and TRBJ2-7 gives the whole variable domain DTGVSQNPRHKITKRGQNVTFRCDPISEHNRLYWYRQTLGQGPEFLTYFQNEAQLEKSRLLSDRFSAERPKGSFSTLEIQRTEQGDSAMYLCASSPLAGNLYEQYFGPGTRLTVT.

This clone has just one count. The J gene is TRBJ2-6, the V gene TRBV19; the D call may be TRBD1 or TRBD2 (5 bases each). V gave up 3 bases and J gave up 4 bases, with 10 bases separating them. The CDR3 totals 15 residues. The germline V gene has CDR1 LNHDA and CDR2 SQIVND (reference sequence). The chain's CDR3 is CASSMGETGANVLTF. The CDR3 DNA follows: TGTGCCAGTAGTATGGGGGAAACGGGGGCCAACGTCCTGACTTTC.

V is TRBV7-9 and J is TRBJ2-7; 7 positions match TRBD2. Trimming took 6 bases from V and 3 from J; bases not matched to a gene: 14. This CDR3 contains 16 residues. Germline lookup yields CDR1 SEHNR and CDR2 FQNEAQ (reference sequence). CDR3 sequence (DNA): TGTGCCAGCAGTTCTACCCTAGCGGACGCCTACTACGAGCAGTACTTC. Translation gives CASSSTLADAYYEQYF.

The gene calls are TRBV30 and TRBJ2-5; D unresolved. CDR3 length: 15 residues. V was trimmed by 3 bases and J by 2 bases, leaving 16 bases between them. In germline, CDR1 is GTSNPN, CDR2 SVGIG (reference sequence). CDR3 sequence: CAWSRIGDGQETQYF. The DNA for the CDR3 is TGTGCCTGGAGCCGGATTGGGGATGGTCAAGAGACCCAGTACTTC.

This chain uses TRBV25-1 with TRBJ2-1; D perhaps matches TRBD2 (6 bases). In germline, CDR1 is MGHDK, CDR2 SYGVNS. The CDR3 is 16 residues long. Trimming removed 3 bases at V and 0 bases at J, with 12 bases between. CDR3: CASSDASASSYNEQFF. CDR3 nucleotides: TGTGCCAGCAGTGATGCTAGCGCAAGCTCCTACAATGAGCAGTTCTTC.

This chain joins TRBV5-4 and TRBJ2-7, with no clear D. Germline CDR1 is SGHNT and CDR2 is YYREEE (reference sequence). The CDR3 is made up of 15 amino acids. The ends were cut back, 0 bases at V and 1 base at J, with 11 bases in the middle. The CDR3 DNA follows: TGTGCCAGCAGCTTGGAAGCCGGCCCATCCTACGAGCAGTACTTC. Translation gives CASSLEAGPSYEQYF.

V usage is TRBV4-1 and J usage is TRBJ2-7; possibly TRBD2 for D (5 bases). The ends were cut back, 4 bases at V and 5 bases at J, with 21 bases in the middle. The CDR3 loop spans 16 amino acids. From germline, CDR1 is MGHRA and CDR2 YSYEKL. CDR3 region: CASSPASWEIANEQYF. CDR3 DNA: TGCGCCAGCAGCCCCGCGAGCTGGGAGATCGCCAACGAGCAGTACTTC.

This clone came up once. CDR3 nucleotide sequence: TGTGCCAGTAGTAGCCGGGACAGTGGAAACACCATATATTTT. Its protein product is CASSSRDSGNTIYF. The chain employs TRBV19 and TRBJ1-3; 7 bases are shared with TRBD1. CDR3 size: 14 residues. The germline gives CDR1 LNHDA, CDR2 SQIVND (reference sequence). The V segment lost 4 bases and the J segment 3 bases; nucleotides outside the gene matches: 3.

The genes are TRBV5-1 and TRBJ1-1; no reliable D call. The ends were cut back, 1 base at V and 5 bases at J, with 9 bases in the middle. This CDR3 is built from 13 residues. Germline loops: CDR1 SGHRS, CDR2 YFSETQ. The DNA for the CDR3 is TGCGCCAGCAGCTTGCCGGCTGAGACTGAAGCTTTCTTT. Its protein product is CASSLPAETEAFF.

J is TRBJ1-2 and V is TRBV5-1, with TRBD1 matching over 9 bases. Trimming removed 0 bases from V and 6 bases from J; junction bases left unmatched: 3. Germline V CDR1 and CDR2: SGHRS, YFSETQ. This CDR3 region has 14 residues. Written as DNA, the CDR3 is TGCGCCAGCAGCTTGGCCGGGACAGGGAATGGCTACACCTTC. It specifies CASSLAGTGNGYTF.

The chain couples TRBV19 to TRBJ1-5, with 7 nucleotides matching TRBD1. Trimming removed 5 bases from V and 0 bases from J; junction bases left unmatched: 7. The CDR3 spans 16 residues. CDR1 is LNHDA and CDR2 is SQIVND in the germline V gene (reference sequence). The CDR3 nucleotides read TGTGCCAGTAGTGACAGGGCCGACTATAGCAATCAGCCCCAGCATTTT. Its translation: CASSDRADYSNQPQHF.

The chain combines TRBV30 with TRBJ1-3; D call uncertain. V dropped 3 bases and J dropped 1 base, with 7 bases sitting between them. The CDR3 consists of 13 residues. CDR1 and CDR2 from the germline V gene are GTSNPN and SVGIG (reference sequence). This chain's CDR3 is CAWRPQSGNTIYF. The CDR3 nucleotides read TGTGCCTGGAGGCCCCAATCTGGAAACACCATATATTTT.

This chain uses TRBV29-1 with TRBJ2-7, with D perhaps matching TRBD1 (6 bases). Trimming removed 5 bases at V and 1 base at J, with 9 bases between. CDR1 and CDR2 (germline): SQVTM, ANQGSEA. The CDR3 runs 12 residues. CDR3 nucleotides: TGCAGCGTTTCGACAGGTTCCTACGAGCAGTACTTC. As protein: CSVSTGSYEQYF.

The gene calls are TRBV5-1 and TRBJ2-7, with D perhaps matching TRBD1 (6 bases). The V end lost 5 bases, the J end lost 11 bases, and 14 bases lay between the germline ends. The V gene's germline CDR1 is SGHRS and CDR2 YFSETQ. The CDR3 length is 11 residues. The CDR3 reads CASSSPGAKYF. The CDR3 DNA reads as TGCGCCAGCAGTTCCCCAGGGGCGAAGTACTTC.

V and J are TRBV28 and TRBJ1-1; D possibly corresponds to TRBD1 (6 bases). Germline values: CDR1 MDHEN, CDR2 SYDVKM. V was pared by 7 bases and J by 0 bases, with 18 bases between. This CDR3 contains 16 residues. The CDR3, as DNA: TGTGCCAGCACCATACTCCGGACAGCAATGAACACTGAAGCTTTCTTT. Amino acid sequence: CASTILRTAMNTEAFF.

This chain connects TRBV18 to TRBJ2-2; D not resolved. Germline CDR1 KGHSH, CDR2 LQKENI. Trimming removed 2 bases from V and 9 bases from J, with 7 bases in between. The CDR3 has 12 amino acids. The CDR3 nucleotides are TGTGCCAGCTCACCAGGGTTACGGGAGCTGTTTTTT. This translates into CASSPGLRELFF.

V gene TRBV5-4 combines with J gene TRBJ2-5; 7 bases fit TRBD2. The CDR3 is made up of 16 amino acids. In germline, CDR1 is SGHNT, CDR2 YYREEE (reference sequence). The trim removed 4 bases at V and 1 base at J, leaving 10 bases unmatched. The CDR3 DNA sequence: TGTGCCAGCAGCGCCGGGGGTAGCGGGTTCCAAGAGACCCAGTACTTC. Amino acid sequence: CASSAGGSGFQETQYF.

There are a few counts of this clone. The chain links TRBV2 to TRBJ1-2; no reliable D call. Germline CDR1 and CDR2: SNHLY and FYNNEI. The CDR3 length is 12 residues. Trimming took off 6 bases at V and 8 bases at J, with 13 bases between the two ends. CDR3 sequence reads: CASRNDKSGYTF. The CDR3 DNA reads TGTGCCAGCAGGAACGACAAGTCAGGCTACACCTTC.